This is a list of T cell receptor beta chains from one sample in a study of T cell changes during pregnancy in multiple sclerosis. The method was immunoSEQ multiplex PCR; TCRdb's version includes in-frame clones alone and lacks a portion of them. The data contain about 110,000 clones, about 93% of them singletons. The sequencing used peripheral blood, collected in the third trimester of pregnancy. The receptor set was obtained from a female donor with multiple sclerosis, enrolled in a pregnancy study. CDR3s include the opening cysteine and the closing phenylalanine or tryptophan. A D gene is named only where the DNA matches it firmly. Clone size, where shown, is once, few, many, or a class for clones that have expanded.

j_call d_call clone_size v_call cdr3_aa cdr3_nt
TRBJ2-1 TRBD2 once TRBV4-1 CASSLAGGDEQFF TGCGCCAGCAGCCTAGCGGGAGGGGATGAGCAGTTCTTC
TRBJ2-1 TRBD1 NA TRBV9 CASSVEGQLYNEQFF TGTGCCAGCAGCGTAGAGGGACAGCTCTACAATGAGCAGTTCTTC
TRBJ1-3 NA NA TRBV6-8 CASSYSYNLRGSPGNTIYF TGTGCCAGCAGTTACTCTTACAACCTACGGGGATCCCCTGGAAACACCATATATTTT
TRBJ2-1 NA once TRBV7-2 CASRSPTSNNEQFF TGTGCCAGCAGATCCCCGACAAGCAACAATGAGCAGTTCTTC
TRBJ2-7 TRBD1 NA TRBV27 CASSLSGTAPYEQYF TGTGCCAGCAGTTTATCAGGGACAGCTCCCTACGAGCAGTACTTC
TRBJ1-6 NA NA TRBV2 CASSTHDRTNSPLHF TGTGCCAGCAGTACTCACGACAGGACCAATTCACCCCTCCACTTT
TRBJ2-1 TRBD2 once TRBV28 CASRTSGSNEQFF TGTGCCAGCAGGACTAGCGGGAGCAATGAGCAGTTCTTC
TRBJ1-1 NA NA TRBV6-1 CASCRGQRTEAFF TGTGCCAGCTGTAGGGGCCAGCGAACTGAAGCTTTCTTT
TRBJ1-1 NA NA TRBV5-5 CASSLRGAGRTEAFF TGTGCCAGCAGCTTAAGGGGCGCTGGCCGCACTGAAGCTTTCTTT
TRBJ2-7 TRBD1 NA TRBV2 CASSRDRGNYEQYF TGTGCCAGCAGCCGGGACAGGGGTAACTACGAGCAGTACTTC
TRBJ2-7 NA once TRBV5-6 CASSLGLRGNGEQYF TGTGCCAGCAGCTTAGGTTTGAGGGGGAACGGGGAGCAGTACTTC
TRBJ2-3 TRBD1 NA TRBV5-1 CASRYRTGATDTQYF TGCGCCAGCAGGTACAGGACAGGGGCAACAGATACGCAGTATTTT
TRBJ2-7 TRBD2 NA TRBV14 CASSRVGLADSSYEQYF TGTGCCAGCAGCCGCGTGGGACTAGCGGATAGCTCCTACGAGCAGTACTTC
TRBJ1-3 NA NA TRBV10-2 CASSGESSGNTIYF TGCGCCAGCAGTGGGGAGAGCTCTGGAAACACCATATATTTT
TRBJ2-5 TRBD2 NA TRBV5-1 CASSLARKGEGETQYF TGCGCCAGCAGTCTGGCCAGAAAAGGGGAGGGAGAGACCCAGTACTTC
TRBJ1-1 NA NA TRBV6-1 CASRNLDRNTEAFF TGTGCCAGCAGGAACCTCGACAGGAACACTGAAGCTTTCTTT
TRBJ2-7 TRBD2 NA TRBV5-1 CASSLEASGRTYEQYF TGCGCCAGCAGCTTGGAGGCTAGCGGGAGAACCTACGAGCAGTACTTC
TRBJ1-1 TRBD1 NA TRBV12-5 CASGLGQGATEAFF TGTGCTAGTGGTTTGGGACAGGGGGCGACTGAAGCTTTCTTT
TRBJ1-1 NA NA TRBV2 CASTGDRGRMSEAFF TGTGCCAGCACCGGGGATAGAGGGAGGATGTCTGAAGCTTTCTTT
TRBJ1-2 TRBD1 NA TRBV6-5 CASSPGQGIGYTF TGTGCCAGCAGCCCCGGACAGGGGATCGGCTACACCTTC
TRBJ2-1 NA NA TRBV7-3 CASSSRGREGGYNEQFF TGTGCCAGCAGCTCTAGGGGCCGGGAAGGGGGCTACAATGAGCAGTTCTTC
TRBJ2-7 NA NA TRBV20-1 CSALQGYEQYF TGCAGTGCTTTGCAGGGTTACGAGCAGTACTTC
TRBJ1-4 NA NA TRBV27 CASSSLRGLGEKLFF TGTGCCAGCAGTTCGCTCCGGGGACTAGGGGAAAAACTGTTTTTT
TRBJ1-1 NA NA TRBV10-1 CASSVGPGAEAFF TGCGCCAGCAGTGTTGGGCCGGGGGCTGAAGCTTTCTTT
TRBJ2-7 NA NA TRBV2 CASSDPLGLGLGYSYEQYF TGTGCCAGCAGTGACCCCCTGGGACTCGGTCTTGGCTATTCCTACGAGCAGTACTTC
TRBJ1-3 NA NA TRBV7-2 CASSLQPPDFSGNTIYF TGTGCCAGCAGCTTGCAGCCCCCTGACTTCTCTGGAAACACCATATATTTT
TRBJ2-6 NA NA TRBV7-3 CASSLKARPSSGANVLTF TGTGCCAGCAGCTTAAAGGCCAGGCCATCCTCTGGGGCCAACGTCCTGACTTTC
TRBJ1-1 TRBD1 once TRBV18 CASSPQGTVVNTEAFF TGTGCCAGCTCACCACAGGGGACAGTTGTGAACACTGAAGCTTTCTTT
TRBJ2-7 NA NA TRBV5-6 CASSFPGREQYF TGTGCCAGCAGCTTTCCGGGTCGCGAGCAGTACTTC
TRBJ2-1 TRBD2 NA TRBV5-4 CASSLSGGWEQFF TGTGCCAGCAGCTTGAGCGGGGGCTGGGAGCAGTTCTTC
TRBJ2-1 TRBD2 NA TRBV7-9 CASSPVKGLAPEQFF TGTGCCAGCAGCCCGGTTAAGGGACTAGCGCCTGAGCAGTTCTTC
TRBJ2-4 TRBD1 once TRBV5-5 CASSLEGRGTLQYF TGTGCCAGCAGCTTGGAGGGCAGGGGGACACTTCAGTACTTC
TRBJ2-2 TRBD1 NA TRBV5-1 CASSLRAQGATGELFF TGCGCCAGCAGCTTGAGGGCACAGGGGGCCACCGGGGAGCTGTTTTTT
TRBJ2-7 NA NA TRBV6-1 CASNRVPDYEQYF TGTGCCAGCAACCGAGTTCCCGACTACGAGCAGTACTTC
TRBJ1-1 NA NA TRBV5-6 CASSPQGRNTEAFF TGTGCCAGCAGTCCCCAGGGGAGGAACACTGAAGCTTTCTTT
TRBJ2-7 NA NA TRBV10-3 CAISQGRSSYEQYF TGTGCCATCAGCCAGGGTCGTAGCTCCTACGAGCAGTACTTC
TRBJ1-1 NA NA TRBV5-5 CASSIQVNTEAFF TGTGCCAGCAGCATACAGGTGAACACTGAAGCTTTCTTT
TRBJ1-1 NA NA TRBV6-5 CASSYEGEAFF TGTGCCAGCAGTTACGAGGGTGAAGCTTTCTTT
TRBJ2-2 TRBD1 NA TRBV19 CASKRGPNTGELFF TGTGCCAGTAAGAGGGGGCCTAACACCGGGGAGCTGTTTTTT